The source of this TCR beta chain is a study of blood T cell repertoires in COVID-19. Turning to the study itself: PBMCs, B-cell-depleted T cells, or T cells were the source of the cDNA or gDNA that made up the material.

Study processing details: Amplification of reference gene primers was used by the study to estimate nucleated cell counts. Sequencing used immunoSEQ multiplex PCR; TCRdb keeps in-frame clones, though not all of them. Clone size and the V and J calls come from that table; the DNA yielded D and trimming. This table has 250,000 to 300,000 clones, 83% appearing once. This CDR3 is built from 13 residues. Trimming took 3 bases from V and 0 from J, leaving 6 bases between them. Germline CDR1 is LNHDA and CDR2 is SQIVND (reference sequence). V and J are TRBV19 and TRBJ2-7; D ambiguous. Sequencing input: peripheral blood. This receptor was taken from a man of 80 years or more with acute or convalescent COVID-19. The CDR3 DNA reads TGTGCCAGTAGTATGGGCAGCTCCTACGAGCAGTACTTC. This encodes CASSMGSSYEQYF.